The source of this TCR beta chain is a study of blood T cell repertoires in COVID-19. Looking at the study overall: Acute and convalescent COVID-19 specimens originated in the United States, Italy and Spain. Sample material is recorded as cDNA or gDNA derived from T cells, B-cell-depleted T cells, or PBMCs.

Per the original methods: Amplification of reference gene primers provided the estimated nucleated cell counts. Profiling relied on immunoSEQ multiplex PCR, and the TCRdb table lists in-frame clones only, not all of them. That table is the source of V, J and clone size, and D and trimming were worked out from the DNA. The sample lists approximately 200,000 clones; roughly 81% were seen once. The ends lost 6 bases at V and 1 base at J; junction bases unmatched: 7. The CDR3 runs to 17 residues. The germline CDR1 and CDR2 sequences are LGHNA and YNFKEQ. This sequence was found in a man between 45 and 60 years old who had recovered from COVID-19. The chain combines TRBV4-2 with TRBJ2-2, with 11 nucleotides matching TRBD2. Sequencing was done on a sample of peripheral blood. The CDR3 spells CASSQRTSGWNTGELFF. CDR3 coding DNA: TGTGCCAGCAGTCAAAGGACTAGCGGGTGGAACACCGGGGAGCTGTTTTTT.